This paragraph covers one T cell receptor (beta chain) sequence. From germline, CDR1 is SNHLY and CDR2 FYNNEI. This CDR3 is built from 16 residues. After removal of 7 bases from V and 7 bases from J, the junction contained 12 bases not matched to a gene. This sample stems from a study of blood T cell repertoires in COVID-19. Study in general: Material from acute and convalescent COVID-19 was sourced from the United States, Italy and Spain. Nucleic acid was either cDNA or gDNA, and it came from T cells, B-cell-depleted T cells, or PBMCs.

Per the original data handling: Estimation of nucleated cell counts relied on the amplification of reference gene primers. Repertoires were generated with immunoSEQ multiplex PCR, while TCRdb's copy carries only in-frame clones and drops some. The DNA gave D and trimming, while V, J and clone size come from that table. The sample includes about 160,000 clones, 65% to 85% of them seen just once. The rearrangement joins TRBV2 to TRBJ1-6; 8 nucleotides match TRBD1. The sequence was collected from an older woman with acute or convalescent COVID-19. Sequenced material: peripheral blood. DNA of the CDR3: TGTGCCAGCACCCTTAGCCCCCGGGACAGGAATTCACCCCTCCACTTT. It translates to CASTLSPRDRNSPLHF.